This T cell receptor beta chain was identified during a study of radiotherapy plus CTLA-4 blockade in lung cancer. Looking at the study overall: There were objective responses in approximately 20% of patients, and roughly 33% had disease control. Whole-study results and caveats: Researchers report tumor-derived TCR clones expanding in blood after radiotherapy plus ipilimumab.

On this clone: Its specificity is not known.

The protocol was immunoSEQ multiplex PCR, while the TCRdb copy is restricted to in-frame clones and leaves out a portion. The sample holds approximately 50,000 clones, approximately 84% seen once. This CDR3 spans 15 amino acids. The V and J ends lost 0 bases and 4 bases respectively, with 9 bases between them. CDR1 is LNHNV, CDR2 YYDKDF, per germline (reference sequence). The chain links TRBV15 to TRBJ1-4, with a tentative D call TRBD1 (6 bases). The source material was peripheral blood, sampled from a patient treated with radiotherapy plus ipilimumab. The receptor comes from a human donor with non-small cell lung cancer whose response to radiotherapy plus ipilimumab could not be evaluated. The CDR3 DNA reads TGTGCCACCAGCAGAGATGGACAGCTTAATGAAAAACTGTTTTTT. This translates into CATSRDGQLNEKLFF.